This paragraph covers one T cell receptor beta chain sequence. This clonotype was detected many times. The antigen it recognizes is unknown. No base qualities exist here, and no much larger clone lies one base off it. This sample stems from a study of T cells in Graves' hyperthyroidism and ophthalmopathy (dated by TCRdb to the late 2010s). Some background on the complete study: Peripheral blood samples were taken at initial diagnosis, before any treatment was given. The approximately 90 discovery patients were randomly split 7:3 into training and test sets. The paper reports TCR Vbeta CDR3 sequencing of 140 or so peripheral blood samples: over 40 ophthalmopathy, approximately 74 hyperthyroidism and about 17 progressor patients. To identify TCR V-J signatures that set the groups apart, the researchers used a discovery cohort of 100 or so patients, made up of 40 to 45 with Graves' ophthalmopathy and 57 with stable Graves' hyperthyroidism. In addition, the study compared T-cell repertoires in thyroid tissue and in blood from roughly six Graves' hyperthyroidism patients. After blood sampling, hyperthyroidism patients were treated with methimazole at a starting dose of 30 mg daily, and ophthalmopathy patients were treated with high-dose intravenous methylprednisolone. An independent validation cohort of some 18 hyperthyroidism patients and approximately 17 patients who later progressed to ophthalmopathy tested prospective prediction of ophthalmopathy. What the work shows at the level of the full study, not this receptor alone: No statistical method was used to fix the sample size in advance, and group allocation was not hidden from the investigators. Blood samples also contained most of the expanded thyroid clonotypes (frequency above 0.001), which suggests that blood repertoires may reflect thyroid immune responses. In validation, the model predicted progression to ophthalmopathy with approximately 71% sensitivity and 72% to 75% specificity, a median of around six months before onset. A 13 V-J signature model separated ophthalmopathy from stable hyperthyroidism, with around 91% sensitivity and approximately 81% specificity in cross-validation and 80%/75% in testing.

TCR beta CDR3 regions were amplified from RNA transcripts. A first-round RT-PCR of the TCR CDR3 used the HTBI primer set with the Qiagen OneStep RT-PCR kit. Libraries were constructed in a second round of multiplex PCR, after which size selection and purification were carried out. Libraries were sequenced paired-end with 100 bp reads on an Illumina HiSeq2000. Turning to the authors' computational methods: Raw data were processed with SOAPnuke, discarding reads with adapters, uncalled bases, mean Phred below 15, or no exact constant-primer or identifier match. High-quality paired reads were merged using COPE v1.2.5, and each unique nucleotide sequence was defined as a clonotype. MiTCR v1.1 was used to align the clonotypes against IMGT TRBV, TRBD and TRBJ reference segments. Only V-J combinations with frequency above 0.0001, covering about 99% of repertoires, were analysed. A TCS score was defined as the ratio between F50 (clonal expansion) and ExV (chaos), using BLOSUM62-based TCRdist between CDR3 peptides within each V-J. Welch's t-statistics and random forest reduced roughly 500 V-J features to 13, which were used in a naive Bayes classifier (R e1071). TCRdb trimmed the raw reads at Q25, called clones with MiXCR and kept productive beta chains. All rows with the same CDR3 protein become a single entry with the most common DNA and genes. These V and J calls are TCRdb output, not the study's own analysis. Present in this sample are about 500,000 distinct CDR3 sequences, around 15% of which were seen just once. The ten largest clonotypes hold less than 30% of the sample.

Moderately to severely active disease, a Clinical Activity Score of at least 3, a NOSPECS grade of at least 4, and a duration under 3 months were present in ophthalmopathy patients. The study excluded patients with uncontrolled infections, other autoimmune diseases, pregnancy or lactation. Clinical symptoms, serum thyroxine and TRAb, thyroid ultrasound, and orbital computed tomography formed the basis for the diagnoses. PBMCs were isolated from about 10 ml of fresh peripheral blood by Ficoll-Paque density gradient centrifugation. Trizol reagent was used to extract total RNA, and RNA quality was then checked on an Agilent 2100 Bioanalyzer. This TCR derives from a woman aged 25 to 39 with Graves' ophthalmopathy. What was sequenced was blood.

CDR3 protein: CASSSGGNTIYF. The base sequence is TGTGCCAGCAGTTCCGGCGGAAACACCATATATTTT. The sequence joins TRBV12-3 or TRBV12-4 to TRBJ1-3; the D gene remains uncertain. From the cysteine up to the phenylalanine, the CDR3 has a length of 12 residues. Only the CDR3 region is kept as DNA, spanning 36 bases read in frame from base 1. At the junction V is shortened by 4 bases and J by 4 bases, with 5 bases in between.